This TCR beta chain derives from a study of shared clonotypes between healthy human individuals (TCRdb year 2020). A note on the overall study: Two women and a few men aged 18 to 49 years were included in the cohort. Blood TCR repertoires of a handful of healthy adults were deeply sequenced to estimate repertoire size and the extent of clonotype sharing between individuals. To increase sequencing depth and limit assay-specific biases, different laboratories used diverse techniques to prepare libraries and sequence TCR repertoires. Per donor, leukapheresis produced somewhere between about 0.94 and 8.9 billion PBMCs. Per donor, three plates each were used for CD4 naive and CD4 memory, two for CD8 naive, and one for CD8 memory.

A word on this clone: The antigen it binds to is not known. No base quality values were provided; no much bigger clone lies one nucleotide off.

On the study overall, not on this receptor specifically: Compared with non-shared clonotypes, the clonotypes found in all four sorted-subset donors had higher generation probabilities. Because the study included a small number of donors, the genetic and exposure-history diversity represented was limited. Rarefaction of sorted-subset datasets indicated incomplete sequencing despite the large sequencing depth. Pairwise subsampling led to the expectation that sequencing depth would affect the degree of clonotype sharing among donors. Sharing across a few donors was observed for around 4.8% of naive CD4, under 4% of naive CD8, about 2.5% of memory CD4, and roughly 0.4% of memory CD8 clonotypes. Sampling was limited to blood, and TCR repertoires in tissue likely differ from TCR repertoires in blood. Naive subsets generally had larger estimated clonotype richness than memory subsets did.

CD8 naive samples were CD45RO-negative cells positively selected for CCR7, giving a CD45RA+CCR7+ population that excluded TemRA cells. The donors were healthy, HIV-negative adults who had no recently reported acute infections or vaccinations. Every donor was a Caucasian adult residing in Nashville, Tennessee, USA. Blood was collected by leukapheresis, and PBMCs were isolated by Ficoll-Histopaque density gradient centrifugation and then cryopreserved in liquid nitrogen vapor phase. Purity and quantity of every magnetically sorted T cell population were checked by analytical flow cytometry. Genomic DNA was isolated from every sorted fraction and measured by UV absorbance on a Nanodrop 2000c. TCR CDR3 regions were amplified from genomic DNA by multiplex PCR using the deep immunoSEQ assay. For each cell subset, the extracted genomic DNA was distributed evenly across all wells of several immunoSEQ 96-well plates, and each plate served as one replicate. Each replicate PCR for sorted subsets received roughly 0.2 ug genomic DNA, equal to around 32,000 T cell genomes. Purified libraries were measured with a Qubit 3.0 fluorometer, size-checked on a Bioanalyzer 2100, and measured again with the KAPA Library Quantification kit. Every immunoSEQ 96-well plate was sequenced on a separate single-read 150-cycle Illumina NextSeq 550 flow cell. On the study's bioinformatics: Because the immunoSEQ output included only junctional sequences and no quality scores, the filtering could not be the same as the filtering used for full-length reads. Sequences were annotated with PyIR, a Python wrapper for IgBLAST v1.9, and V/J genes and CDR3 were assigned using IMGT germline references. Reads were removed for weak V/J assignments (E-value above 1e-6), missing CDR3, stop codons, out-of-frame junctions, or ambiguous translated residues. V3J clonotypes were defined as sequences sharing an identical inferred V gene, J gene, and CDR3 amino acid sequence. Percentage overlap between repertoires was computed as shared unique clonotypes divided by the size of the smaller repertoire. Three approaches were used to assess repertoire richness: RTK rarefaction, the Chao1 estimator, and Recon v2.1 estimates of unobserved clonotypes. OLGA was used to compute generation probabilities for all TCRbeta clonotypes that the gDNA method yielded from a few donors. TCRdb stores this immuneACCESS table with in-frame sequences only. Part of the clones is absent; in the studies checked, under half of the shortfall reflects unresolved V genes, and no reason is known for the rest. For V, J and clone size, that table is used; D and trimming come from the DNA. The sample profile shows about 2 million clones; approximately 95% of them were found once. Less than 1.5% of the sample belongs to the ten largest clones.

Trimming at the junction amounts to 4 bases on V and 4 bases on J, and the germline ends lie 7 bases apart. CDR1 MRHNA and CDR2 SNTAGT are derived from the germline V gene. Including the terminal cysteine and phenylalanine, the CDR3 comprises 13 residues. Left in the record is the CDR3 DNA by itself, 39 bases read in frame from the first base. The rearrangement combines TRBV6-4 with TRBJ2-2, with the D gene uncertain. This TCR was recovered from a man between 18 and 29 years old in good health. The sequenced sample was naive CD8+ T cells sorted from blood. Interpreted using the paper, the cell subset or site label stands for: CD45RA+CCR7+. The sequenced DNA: TGTGCCAGCAGTGGCCTTGGCACCGGGGAGCTGTTTTTT. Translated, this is CASSGLGTGELFF.